The entry below describes one TCR beta chain. CDR1 LNHDA and CDR2 SQIVND come from the germline V gene (reference sequence). Trimming took 0 bases from V and 6 from J; bases not matched to a gene: 13. The CDR3 has 18 residues. The data are from a study of shared clonotypes between healthy human individuals. Genomic DNA (from each subset) was split evenly across several immunoSEQ plates. Around 200 ng DNA, 30,000 or so T cell genomes, went into each sorted-subset replicate PCR. The data were produced by immunoSEQ multiplex PCR, yet TCRdb's version contains in-frame clones alone and is incomplete. The data hold some 600,000 clones, with roughly 96% observed a single time. Only CD45RO-negative cells positively selected for CCR7 counted as naive CD8 cells, so terminally differentiated effector memory CD45RA+ cells were excluded.

The chain joins TRBV19 to TRBJ2-2; 7 bases are a match to TRBD2. The material sequenced was naive CD8+ T cells sorted from blood. The clonotype comes from a woman aged 25 to 39 in good health. DNA for the CDR3: TGTGCCAGTAGTATAGATCTAACGGCGGGAGCCTCCCCCGGGGAGCTGTTTTTT. Protein sequence: CASSIDLTAGASPGELFF.